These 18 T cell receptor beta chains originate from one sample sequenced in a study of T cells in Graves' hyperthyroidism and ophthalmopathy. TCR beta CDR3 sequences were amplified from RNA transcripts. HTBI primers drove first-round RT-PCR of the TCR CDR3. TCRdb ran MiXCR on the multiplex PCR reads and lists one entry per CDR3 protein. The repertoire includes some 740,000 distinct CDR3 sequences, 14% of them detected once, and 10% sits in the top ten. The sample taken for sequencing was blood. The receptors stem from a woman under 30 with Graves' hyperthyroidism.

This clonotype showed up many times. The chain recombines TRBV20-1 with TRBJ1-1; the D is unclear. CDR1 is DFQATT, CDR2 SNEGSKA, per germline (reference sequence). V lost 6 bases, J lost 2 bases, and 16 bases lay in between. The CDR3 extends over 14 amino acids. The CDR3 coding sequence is TGCAGTGCGCGTAAGCCAGGAGCCAACACTGAAGCTTTCTTT. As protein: CSARKPGANTEAFF.

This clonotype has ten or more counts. In DNA form, the CDR3 reads TGTGCCTGGAGTCCGCGGTTTAGCACAGATACGCAGTATTTT. Translated, it gives CAWSPRFSTDTQYF. The chain has TRBV30 and TRBJ2-3; D is unresolved. CDR1 is GTSNPN, CDR2 SVGIG, per germline (reference sequence). Trimming stripped 2 bases from V and 0 bases from J, with 9 bases between. The CDR3 has 14 residues.

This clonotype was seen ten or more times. This CDR3 is CASSSAGAGGAEQYF. CDR3 nucleotide sequence: TGTGCCAGCAGCTCCGCGGGAGCGGGAGGAGCCGAGCAGTACTTC. The chain has TRBV11-2 and TRBJ2-7, with 9 nucleotides matching TRBD2. V shed 4 bases and J 6 bases; nucleotides not matched to a gene: 10. This CDR3 contains 15 residues. The germline CDR1 and CDR2 sequences are SGHAT and FQNNGV.

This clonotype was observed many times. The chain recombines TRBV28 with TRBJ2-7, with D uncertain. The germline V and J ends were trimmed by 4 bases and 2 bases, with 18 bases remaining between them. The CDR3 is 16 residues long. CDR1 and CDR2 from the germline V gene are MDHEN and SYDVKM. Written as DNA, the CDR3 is TGTGCCAGCAGTTCCCTTAAGGCAGGCAAACCCTACGAGCAGTACTTC. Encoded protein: CASSSLKAGKPYEQYF.

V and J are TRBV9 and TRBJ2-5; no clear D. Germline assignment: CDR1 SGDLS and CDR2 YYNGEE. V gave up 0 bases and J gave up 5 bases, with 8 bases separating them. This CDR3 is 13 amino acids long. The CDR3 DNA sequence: TGTGCCAGCAGCGTAGATCCGAGGGAGACCCAGTACTTC. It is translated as CASSVDPRETQYF.

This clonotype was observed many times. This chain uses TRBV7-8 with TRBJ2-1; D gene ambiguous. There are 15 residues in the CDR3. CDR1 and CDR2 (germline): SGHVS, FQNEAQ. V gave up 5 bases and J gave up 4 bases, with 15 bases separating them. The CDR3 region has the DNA TGTGCCAGCAGCCCGACCCGATGGTTGTACAATGAGCAGTTCTTC. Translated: CASSPTRWLYNEQFF.

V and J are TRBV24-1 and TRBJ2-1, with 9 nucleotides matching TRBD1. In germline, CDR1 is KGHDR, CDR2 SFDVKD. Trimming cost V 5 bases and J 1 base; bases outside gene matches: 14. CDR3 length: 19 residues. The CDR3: CATSALNRGQGGSYNEQFF. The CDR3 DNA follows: TGTGCCACCAGTGCCCTTAACAGGGGGCAAGGAGGGTCCTACAATGAGCAGTTCTTC.

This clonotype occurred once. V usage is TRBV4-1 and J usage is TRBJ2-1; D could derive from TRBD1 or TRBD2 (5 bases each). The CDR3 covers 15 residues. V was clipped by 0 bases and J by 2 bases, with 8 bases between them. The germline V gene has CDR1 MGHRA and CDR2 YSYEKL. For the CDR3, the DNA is TGCGCCAGCAGCCAAGATGGGACGCCCTACAATGAGCAGTTCTTC. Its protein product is CASSQDGTPYNEQFF.

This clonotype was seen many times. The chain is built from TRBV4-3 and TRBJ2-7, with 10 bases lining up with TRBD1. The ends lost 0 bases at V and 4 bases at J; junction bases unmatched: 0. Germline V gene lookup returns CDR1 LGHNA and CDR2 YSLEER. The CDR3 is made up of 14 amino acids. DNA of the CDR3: TGCGCCAGCAGCCAAGAGGGACAGGGGTACGAGCAGTACTTC. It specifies CASSQEGQGYEQYF.

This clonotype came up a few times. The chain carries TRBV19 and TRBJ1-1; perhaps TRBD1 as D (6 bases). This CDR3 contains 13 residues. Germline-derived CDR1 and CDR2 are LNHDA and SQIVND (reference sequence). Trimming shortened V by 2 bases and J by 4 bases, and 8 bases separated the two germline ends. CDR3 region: CASSITGPTEAFF. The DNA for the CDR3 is TGTGCCAGTAGTATAACAGGGCCCACTGAAGCTTTCTTT.

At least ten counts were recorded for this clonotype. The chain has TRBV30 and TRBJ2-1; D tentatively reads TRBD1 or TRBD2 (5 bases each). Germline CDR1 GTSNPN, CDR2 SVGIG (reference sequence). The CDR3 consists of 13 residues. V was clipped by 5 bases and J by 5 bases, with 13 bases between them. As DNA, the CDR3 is TGTGCCTGGGGGCAGAGGGGAGACAATGAGCAGTTCTTC. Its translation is CAWGQRGDNEQFF.

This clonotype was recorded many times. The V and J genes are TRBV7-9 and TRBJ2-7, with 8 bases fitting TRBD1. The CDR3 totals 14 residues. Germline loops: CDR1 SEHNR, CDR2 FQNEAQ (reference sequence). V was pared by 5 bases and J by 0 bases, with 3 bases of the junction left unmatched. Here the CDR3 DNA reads TGTGCCAGCAGCACGGACAGGGCCTCCTACGAGCAGTACTTC. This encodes CASSTDRASYEQYF.

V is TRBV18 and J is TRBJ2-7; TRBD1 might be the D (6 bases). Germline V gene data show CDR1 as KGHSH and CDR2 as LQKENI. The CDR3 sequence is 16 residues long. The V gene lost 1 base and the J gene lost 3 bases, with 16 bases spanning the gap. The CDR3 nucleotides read TGTGCCAGCTCACCACTTAGGGGGAAGGACAGCTACGAGCAGTACTTC. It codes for CASSPLRGKDSYEQYF.

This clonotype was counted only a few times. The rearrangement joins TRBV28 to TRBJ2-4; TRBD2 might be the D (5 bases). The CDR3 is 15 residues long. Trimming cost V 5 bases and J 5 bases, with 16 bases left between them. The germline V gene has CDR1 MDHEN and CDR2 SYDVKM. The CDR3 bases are TGTGCCAGCAGTGGGAGAGGTCATAGGGAAAACATTCAGTACTTC. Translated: CASSGRGHRENIQYF.

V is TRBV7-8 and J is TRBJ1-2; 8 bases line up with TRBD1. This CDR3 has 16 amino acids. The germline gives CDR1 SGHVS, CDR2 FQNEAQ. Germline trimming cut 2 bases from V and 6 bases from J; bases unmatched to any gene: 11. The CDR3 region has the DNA TGTGCCAGCAGCTTACAGGGGGCGGGGATCGAGGATGGCTACACCTTC. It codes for CASSLQGAGIEDGYTF.

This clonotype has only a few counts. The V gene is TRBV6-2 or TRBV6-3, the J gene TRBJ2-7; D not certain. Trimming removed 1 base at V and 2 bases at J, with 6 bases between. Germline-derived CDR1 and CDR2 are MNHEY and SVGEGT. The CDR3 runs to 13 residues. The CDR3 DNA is TGTGCCAGCAGTTACTTGGCCCCCTACGAGCAGTACTTC. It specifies CASSYLAPYEQYF.

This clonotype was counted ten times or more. DNA of the CDR3: TGTGCCAGCAGTTATGCCGGGAACATCAATGAGCAGTTCTTC. Translation gives CASSYAGNINEQFF. The chain carries TRBV6-2 or TRBV6-3 and TRBJ2-1, with TRBD2 as a possible D gene (5 bases). The germline CDR1 and CDR2 sequences are MNHEY and SVGEGT. V was cut by 3 bases and J by 6 bases, with 12 bases left in between. This CDR3 region has 14 residues.

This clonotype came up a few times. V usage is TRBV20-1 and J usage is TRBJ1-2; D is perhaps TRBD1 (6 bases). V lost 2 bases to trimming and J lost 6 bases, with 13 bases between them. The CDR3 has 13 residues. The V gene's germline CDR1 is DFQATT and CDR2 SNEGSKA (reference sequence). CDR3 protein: CSARSKQGNGYTF. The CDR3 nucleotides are TGCAGTGCTAGATCGAAACAGGGAAATGGCTACACCTTC.